A single T cell receptor (beta chain) is shown here with its context. The data belong to a study of a mutant IDH1 vaccine in newly diagnosed glioma. Study overall: Receipt of radiotherapy, temozolomide, or both preceded the study, and most received both.

CDR1 and CDR2 (germline): SGHVS, FQNEAQ. V was shortened by 1 base and J by 3 bases, with 12 bases between the two germline ends. This CDR3 has 15 amino acids. As for time point: baseline, week 1 (first vaccination visit). Documented treatment: pre-vaccination baseline after standard-of-care therapy. Donor tumors were new WHO grade 3 or 4 IDH1-mutant, ATRX-lost astrocytomas. The repertoire was sequenced with immunoSEQ multiplex PCR; TCRdb's copy has only in-frame clones and lacks some. The repertoire has about 98,000 clones, approximately 90% of them found once; the top ten carry approximately 0.6%. This chain links TRBV7-8 with TRBJ1-2; D is uncertain. The sequence came from a woman aged 50 to 60 with glioma. The material sequenced was PBMCs, taken from a glioma patient treated with radiotherapy, temozolomide or both. The CDR3 loop reads CASSLVPGKDYGYTF. The CDR3 coding sequence is TGTGCCAGCAGCTTAGTTCCGGGTAAAGACTATGGCTACACCTTC.